Reported below is one T cell receptor beta chain. Its antigen is undetermined. The source of the sample is a study of T cells in Graves' hyperthyroidism and ophthalmopathy. Whole-study results and caveats: A model using 13 V-J features told ophthalmopathy apart from stable hyperthyroidism. Most thyroid clonotypes that were expanded above 0.001 also turned up in blood.

This CDR3 has 15 amino acids. Germline V gene sequence: CDR1 WSHSY, CDR2 SAAADI. Trimming pared 7 bases from V and 6 bases from J, leaving 22 bases between. Regions amplified from RNA transcripts were the TCR beta CDR3 regions. First-round RT-PCR with HTBI primers amplified the TCR CDR3 region. TCRdb processed the multiplex PCR reads anew with MiXCR; each CDR3 protein has one entry. The sample carries around 620,000 distinct CDR3 sequences, about half recorded once. The chain employs TRBV10-2 and TRBJ2-7, with D perhaps TRBD2 (6 bases). Sequenced material: peripheral blood or thyroid tissue (not recorded which). The receptor comes from an adult woman with Graves' disease, either hyperthyroidism or ophthalmopathy (not recorded which). Written as DNA, the CDR3 is TGCGCCAGCACGTCACTAGCAGGTGAGGCCTCCGAGCAGTACTTC. Its translation is CASTSLAGEASEQYF.